The rows below give T cell receptor beta chains drawn from one sample of a study of blood T cell repertoires in COVID-19. The data were produced by immunoSEQ multiplex PCR, yet TCRdb's version contains in-frame clones alone and is incomplete. The table lists some 130,000 clones, roughly 90% of them singletons. Material for sequencing was peripheral blood. The receptor set was obtained from a man aged 50 to 59 with active COVID-19. The CDR3 runs from the conserved cysteine through the conserved F or W. The order of the fields is clone size, V gene, D gene, J gene, CDR3 DNA, CDR3 protein. D genes are given only for firm matches. Only part of the rows carry a size: once, few, many, or a class if the clone is expanded.

NA	TRBV19	NA	TRBJ1-4	TGTGCCAGTAGCCCCGGGGATTGGGGAAAACTGTTTTTT	CASSPGDWGKLFF
NA	TRBV10-3	NA	TRBJ2-1	TGTGCCATCAGATCACCAATTGGGACGGAGCGGGCCTCCTACAATGAGCAGTTCTTC	CAIRSPIGTERASYNEQFF
NA	TRBV6-5	NA	TRBJ2-1	TGTGCCAGCAGGTCTCGACAGGCACCCTACAATGAGCAGTTCTTC	CASRSRQAPYNEQFF
NA	TRBV5-4	TRBD1	TRBJ1-2	TGTGCCAGCAGCCTTAGACAGGGCGAAGGCTACACCTTC	CASSLRQGEGYTF
NA	TRBV5-1	NA	TRBJ1-2	TGCGCCAGCAAGTCCCGGCGGGTTATTCCTCAAAAAACCTACTATGGCTACACCTTC	CASKSRRVIPQKTYYGYTF
NA	TRBV5-1	TRBD1	TRBJ1-2	TGCGCCAGCAGCTTGGACACAGGGGGCAGAGGCTACACCTTC	CASSLDTGGRGYTF
NA	TRBV18	NA	TRBJ1-1	TGTGCCAGCTCACCAGGCACCACTGAAGCTTTCTTT	CASSPGTTEAFF
NA	TRBV5-6	TRBD2	TRBJ2-5	TGTGCCAGCAGCTTAGGACTAGCCCAAGAGACCCAGTACTTC	CASSLGLAQETQYF
NA	TRBV3-1/TRBV3-2	TRBD2	TRBJ2-1	TGTGCCAGCAGCCCATCTGAGCGGGGTTACAATGAGCAGTTCTTC	CASSPSERGYNEQFF
NA	TRBV5-1	NA	TRBJ2-7	TGCGCCAGCAGCTTGGAATTCTATTCGTACGAGCAGTACTTC	CASSLEFYSYEQYF
NA	TRBV7-9	NA	TRBJ1-4	TGTGCCAGCAGCTTAGCACAGAATGAAAAACTGTTTTTT	CASSLAQNEKLFF
NA	TRBV5-4	TRBD2	TRBJ2-3	TGTGCCAGCAGCTTGGCCATAGCGGGAGGGTCAGATACGCAGTATTTT	CASSLAIAGGSDTQYF
NA	TRBV4-1	TRBD1	TRBJ1-6	TGCGCCAGCACCCTGAGCGGGGGACAGATTAATTCACCCCTCCACTTT	CASTLSGGQINSPLHF
NA	TRBV7-6	NA	TRBJ1-4	TGTGCCAGCAGCGCGTCCTCGGGGTTTGTTAAAGGAAAACTGTTTTTT	CASSASSGFVKGKLFF
NA	TRBV7-9	NA	TRBJ2-3	TGTGCCAGCAGTTACAGGGAGGATACGCAGTATTTT	CASSYREDTQYF
NA	TRBV19	TRBD1	TRBJ1-4	TGTGCCAGTAGTATAAGACGGGACAGGGAGATAGGAAAACTGTTTTTT	CASSIRRDREIGKLFF
NA	TRBV24-1	TRBD1	TRBJ2-1	TGTGCCACCAGTGATGCGCAGGGGGCTGACAATGAGCAGTTCTTC	CATSDAQGADNEQFF
NA	TRBV5-1	NA	TRBJ1-6	TGCGCCAGCAGCTTGGCCGGCGCCGGGGTAAGGTCACCCCTCCACTTT	CASSLAGAGVRSPLHF
NA	TRBV10-1	NA	TRBJ1-1	TGCGCCAGCAGCCCAGGTCGGAACACTGAAGCTTTCTTT	CASSPGRNTEAFF
NA	TRBV5-1	NA	TRBJ2-5	TGCGCCAGCAGCTTGGGACCGGGACTTAAGTCGGAAGAGACCCAGTACTTC	CASSLGPGLKSEETQYF
NA	TRBV5-6	TRBD1	TRBJ1-3	TGTGCCAGCAGCCTTAACAGGGGGTTCTCTGGAAACACCATATATTTT	CASSLNRGFSGNTIYF
NA	TRBV5-6	NA	TRBJ2-2	TGTGCCAGCAGGGACTGGACCGGGGAGCTGTTTTTT	CASRDWTGELFF
NA	TRBV15	TRBD2	TRBJ2-4	TGTGCCACCAGCAGAGAGGCTAGCGGTCGAAACATTCAGTACTTC	CATSREASGRNIQYF
NA	TRBV5-1	TRBD1	TRBJ2-6	TGCGCCAGCAGCTCAGGGACAGGGGGCGCTGGGGCCAACGTCCTGACTTTC	CASSSGTGGAGANVLTF
NA	TRBV21-1	NA	TRBJ1-1	TGTGCCAGCAGCCGCAGGGGCCCCACTGAAGCTTTCTTT	CASSRRGPTEAFF
NA	TRBV7-2	TRBD2	TRBJ2-7	TGTGCCAGCAGCCCATTAGCGGGAAGCAGAAACGAGCAGTACTTC	CASSPLAGSRNEQYF
NA	TRBV5-1	NA	TRBJ2-1	TGCGCCAGCAGCTTGGGTGGGAGAGACAATGAGCAGTTCTTC	CASSLGGRDNEQFF
NA	TRBV27	NA	TRBJ2-5	TGTGCCAGCAGAACGACAGGACAAGAGACCCAGTACTTC	CASRTTGQETQYF
NA	TRBV5-4	TRBD2	TRBJ2-1	TGTGCCAGCAGCTCGGGACTAGCGGGAGTTAGTGAGCAGTTCTTC	CASSSGLAGVSEQFF
NA	TRBV28	TRBD1	TRBJ1-1	TGTGCCAGCAGTTTATATACAGGGGCTTCGAACACTGAAGCTTTCTTT	CASSLYTGASNTEAFF
NA	TRBV5-1	TRBD1	TRBJ1-1	TGCGCCAGCAGCTTGAGGGGACAGGGGGCTAGGGAGAGGGACACTGAAGCTTTCTTT	CASSLRGQGARERDTEAFF
NA	TRBV18	TRBD1	TRBJ2-5	TGTGCCAGCTCACCAGGATACAGGGGCGAGACCCAGTACTTC	CASSPGYRGETQYF
NA	TRBV7-2	TRBD1	TRBJ1-6	TGTGCCAGCAGCTTCGGACAGGGAGGCAGTTCACCCCTCCACTTT	CASSFGQGGSSPLHF
NA	TRBV6-5	NA	TRBJ1-2	TGTGCCAGCAGTTATCGGGGAACCCGATGGGATGGCTACACCTTC	CASSYRGTRWDGYTF
NA	TRBV9	NA	TRBJ2-1	TGTGCCAGCAGCTTTACTAGCCAGATTTACAATGAGCAGTTCTTC	CASSFTSQIYNEQFF
NA	TRBV6-5	NA	TRBJ1-5	TGTGCCAGCAGTTACTCGCAGGGTAGCAATCAGCCCCAGCATTTT	CASSYSQGSNQPQHF
NA	TRBV6-2/TRBV6-3	NA	TRBJ2-2	TGTGCCAGCAGTTACTCTCGCGGGGAGCTGTTTTTT	CASSYSRGELFF
NA	TRBV7-9	NA	TRBJ2-5	TGTGCCAGCAGCTTAGAGATAGCGGAGACCCAGTACTTC	CASSLEIAETQYF
once	TRBV3-1/TRBV3-2	NA	TRBJ2-1	TGTGCCAGCAGCCAGACCCTAGCTGGTGAGCAGTTCTTC	CASSQTLAGEQFF
NA	TRBV6-5	TRBD2	TRBJ2-1	TGTGCCAGCAGTTACTTTGCGGGAGGGACTAACAATGAGCAGTTCTTC	CASSYFAGGTNNEQFF
NA	TRBV5-6	TRBD1	TRBJ1-2	TGTGCCAGCAGCTCAGGACAGGGGCCCTATGGCTACACCTTC	CASSSGQGPYGYTF
NA	TRBV2	NA	TRBJ2-1	TGTGCCAGCAGTCCCGGGACTCCTCTTTACAATGAGCAGTTCTTC	CASSPGTPLYNEQFF
NA	TRBV11-2	NA	TRBJ1-6	TGTGCCAGCAGCTTAGGCTTGACAGGCGTCATAGGTTCACCCCTCCACTTT	CASSLGLTGVIGSPLHF